Presented here are 3 T cell receptor beta chains from one specimen sequenced in a study of T cells in Graves' hyperthyroidism and ophthalmopathy. Regions amplified from RNA transcripts were the TCR beta CDR3 regions. TCR CDR3 regions were first amplified by RT-PCR with HTBI primers. TCRdb re-called the multiplex PCR reads with MiXCR, one entry per CDR3 protein. The profile shows approximately 330,000 distinct CDR3 sequences, roughly 18% of them singletons. Sequenced material: blood. Receptors originate from a woman aged 45-60 years with Graves' hyperthyroidism.

This clonotype was counted a few times. V usage is TRBV28 and J usage is TRBJ2-5; D is possibly TRBD1 or TRBD2 (5 bases each). V was trimmed by 6 bases and J by 8 bases, leaving 16 bases between them. The CDR3 is 13 residues long. Looked up from germline, CDR1 is MDHEN and CDR2 is SYDVKM. In nucleotides, the CDR3 is TGTGCCAGCAGCCCGGACTGGGGGAAAACCCAGTACTTC. Translated, it gives CASSPDWGKTQYF.

In regard to this clonotype: This may arise from a read error, as a much more abundant clone is one base away. Since the CDR3 does not end with the conserved phenylalanine or tryptophan, this likely comes from a read error. V gene TRBV20-1 combines with J gene TRBJ2-1; D call uncertain. V lost 4 bases and J 5 bases, leaving 12 bases between the germline ends. Germline V gene data show CDR1 as DFQATT and CDR2 as SNEGSKA (reference sequence). The CDR3 has 13 amino acids. DNA for the CDR3: TGCAGTGCTATGGTGGCGGTTGACAATGAGCAGTTCTCC. It encodes CSAMVAVDNEQFS.

In its sample, this clonotype was seen once. The chain has TRBV20-1 and TRBJ2-1; possibly TRBD1 for D (6 bases). This CDR3 spans 10 amino acids. CDR1 and CDR2 (germline): DFQATT, SNEGSKA (reference sequence). Trimming stripped 7 bases from V and 12 bases from J, with 13 bases between. As DNA, the CDR3 is TGCAGTGGGGCCAAGGGGGTGCAGTTCTTC. It translates to CSGAKGVQFF.